This T cell receptor beta chain emerged from a study of human versus mouse CDR3 diversity and MHC coevolution. Findings of the study overall: Mice had fewer CDR3 deletions and insertions than humans on average. By iCHAO1, human TCR beta clonotypes numbered approximately 1.6 million, the most. Among all groups, most of the three human donors showed least clonal inequality.

This CDR3 is built from 16 residues. Unmatched junction bases numbered 3, after V lost 3 bases and J lost 0 bases. Germline V lookup: CDR1 KGHSH, CDR2 LQKENI. TCRdb's table, derived via immunoSEQ multiplex PCR, lists solely in-frame clones and lacks some. The sample lists 60,000 or so clones; approximately 94% were seen once. This clone was counted a few times. Its antigen remains unknown. The receptor comes from a person between 55 and 69 years old in good health. The chain is built from TRBV18 and TRBJ1-4; TRBD1 aligns across 8 bases. The sample consisted of naive CD4+ T cells from blood. The subset: CD45RO-negative CD62L-positive naive CD4 T cells. For the CDR3, the DNA is TGTGCCAGCTCACCCCGACAGGGGACAACTAATGAAAAACTGTTTTTT. The encoded protein is CASSPRQGTTNEKLFF.